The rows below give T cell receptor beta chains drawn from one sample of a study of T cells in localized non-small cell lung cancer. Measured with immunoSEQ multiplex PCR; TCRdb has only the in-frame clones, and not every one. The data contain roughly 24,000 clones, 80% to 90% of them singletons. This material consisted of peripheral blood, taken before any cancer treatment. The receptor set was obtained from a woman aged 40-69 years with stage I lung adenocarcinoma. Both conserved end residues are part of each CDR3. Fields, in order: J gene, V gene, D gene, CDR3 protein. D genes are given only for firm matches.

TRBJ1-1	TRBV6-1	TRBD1	CASSRTGGRAEAFF
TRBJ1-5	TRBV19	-	CASKTGGMENNQPQHF
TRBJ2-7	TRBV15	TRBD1	CATSRADRRQGIYEQYF
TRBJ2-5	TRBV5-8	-	CASTPKAVKETQYF
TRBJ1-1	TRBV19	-	CASSQPGPNTEAFF
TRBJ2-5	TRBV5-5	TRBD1	CASSGQGTRETQYF
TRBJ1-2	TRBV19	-	CASSIVHRDRYGYTF
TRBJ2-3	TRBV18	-	CASSPYPQGGSDTQYF
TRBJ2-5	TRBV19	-	CASSTLETQYF
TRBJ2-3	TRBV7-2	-	CASSLEGGNTQYF
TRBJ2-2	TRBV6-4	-	CASSDSSTGELFF
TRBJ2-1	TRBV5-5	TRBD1	CASSWDRNNEQFF
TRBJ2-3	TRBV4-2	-	CASSQGPVTDTQYF
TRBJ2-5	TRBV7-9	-	CASSLQGHPQETQYF
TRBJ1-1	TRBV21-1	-	CASSIRTEAFF
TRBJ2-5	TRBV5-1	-	CASSLEGYDEETQYF
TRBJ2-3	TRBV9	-	CASSVGAHPTDTQYF
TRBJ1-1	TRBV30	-	CAWSVGAGETEAFF
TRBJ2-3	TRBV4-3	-	CASSQGDRPDTQYF
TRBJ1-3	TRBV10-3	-	CAISESWGTGNTIYF
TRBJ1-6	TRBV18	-	CASSTGSNSPLHF
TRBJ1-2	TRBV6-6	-	CASTLGQGRYGYTF
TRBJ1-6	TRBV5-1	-	CASSLEGFDSPLHF
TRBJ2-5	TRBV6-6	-	CASRSTWTQYF
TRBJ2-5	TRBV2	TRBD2	CASSTTRTSGFIARETQYF
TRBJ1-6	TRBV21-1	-	CASRYPSSYNSPLHF
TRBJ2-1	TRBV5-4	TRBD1	CASGQGFYNEQFF
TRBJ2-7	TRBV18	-	CASSRRLYEQYF
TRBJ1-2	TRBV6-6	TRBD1	CASSHPGQRDGYTF
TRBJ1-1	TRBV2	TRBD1	CASRPLTGYTEAFF
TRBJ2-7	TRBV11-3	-	CASSASGEQYF
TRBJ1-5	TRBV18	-	CASSPPGYDNQPQHF
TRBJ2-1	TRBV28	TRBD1	CASRHSGTAAEQFF
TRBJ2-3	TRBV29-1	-	CSVSRGSETDTQYF
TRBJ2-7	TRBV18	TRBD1	CASSPPTGVMSGEQYF
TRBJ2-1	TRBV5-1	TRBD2	CASSLSSGGAPEQFF
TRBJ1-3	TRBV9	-	CASSGSGLIFSGNTIYF
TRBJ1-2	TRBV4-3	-	CASSASTGGVYGYTF
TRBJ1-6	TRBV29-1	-	CSLLLGGGGNSPLHF
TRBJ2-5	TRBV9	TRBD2	CASSAGTIKETQYF
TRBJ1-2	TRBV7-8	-	CASSLGQGSGYTF
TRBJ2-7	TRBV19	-	CASRGGKSYEQYF
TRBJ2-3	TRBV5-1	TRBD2	CASSRTSGGASISHF
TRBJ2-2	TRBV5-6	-	CASSLATTGELFF